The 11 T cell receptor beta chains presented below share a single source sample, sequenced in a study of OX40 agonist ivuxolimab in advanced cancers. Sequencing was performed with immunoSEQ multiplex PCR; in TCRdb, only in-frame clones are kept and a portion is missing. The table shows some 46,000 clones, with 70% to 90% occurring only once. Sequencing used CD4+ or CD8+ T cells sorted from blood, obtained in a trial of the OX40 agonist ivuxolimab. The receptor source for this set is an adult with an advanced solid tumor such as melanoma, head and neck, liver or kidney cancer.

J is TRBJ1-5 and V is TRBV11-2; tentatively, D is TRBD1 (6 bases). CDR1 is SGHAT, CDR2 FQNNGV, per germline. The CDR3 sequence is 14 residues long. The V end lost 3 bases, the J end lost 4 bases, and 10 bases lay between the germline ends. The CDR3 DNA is TGTGCCAGCAGCTTCCCGGGACAAAATCAGCCCCAGCATTTT. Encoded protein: CASSFPGQNQPQHF.

The CDR3, as DNA: TGTGCCAGCAGCCAAGACGGAACCGACACCACTTACAATGAGCAGTTCTTC. Translation gives CASSQDGTDTTYNEQFF. V and J are TRBV4-2 and TRBJ2-1, with D unresolved. The CDR3 covers 17 residues. Per the germline V gene, CDR1 is LGHNA and CDR2 is YNFKEQ. Trimming removed 0 bases at V and 4 bases at J, with 16 bases between.

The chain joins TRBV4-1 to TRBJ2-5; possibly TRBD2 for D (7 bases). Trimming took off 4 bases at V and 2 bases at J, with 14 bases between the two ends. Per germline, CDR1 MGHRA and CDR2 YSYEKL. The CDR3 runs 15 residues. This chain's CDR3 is CASSPEGRGQETQYF. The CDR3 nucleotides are TGCGCCAGCAGCCCAGAAGGGAGGGGGCAAGAGACCCAGTACTTC.

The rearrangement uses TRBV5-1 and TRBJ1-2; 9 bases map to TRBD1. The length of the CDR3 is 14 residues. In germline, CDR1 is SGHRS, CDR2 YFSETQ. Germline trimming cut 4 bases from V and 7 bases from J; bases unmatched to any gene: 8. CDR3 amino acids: CASSPDRGPFGYTF. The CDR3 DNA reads TGCGCCAGCAGCCCGGACAGGGGACCGTTTGGCTACACCTTC.

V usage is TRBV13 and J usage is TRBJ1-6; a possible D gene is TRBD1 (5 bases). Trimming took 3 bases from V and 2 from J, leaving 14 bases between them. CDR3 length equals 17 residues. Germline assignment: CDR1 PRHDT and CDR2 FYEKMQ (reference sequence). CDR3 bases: TGTGCCAGCAGCTTTGGGAGGGGTGGGGCCTATAATTCACCCCTCCACTTT. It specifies CASSFGRGGAYNSPLHF.

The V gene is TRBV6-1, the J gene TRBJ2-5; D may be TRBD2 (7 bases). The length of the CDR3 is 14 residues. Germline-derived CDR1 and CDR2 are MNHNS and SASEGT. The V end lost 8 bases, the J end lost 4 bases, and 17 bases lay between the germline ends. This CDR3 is CASWLGGAAETQYF. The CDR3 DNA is TGTGCCAGCTGGTTGGGGGGGGCAGCAGAGACCCAGTACTTC.

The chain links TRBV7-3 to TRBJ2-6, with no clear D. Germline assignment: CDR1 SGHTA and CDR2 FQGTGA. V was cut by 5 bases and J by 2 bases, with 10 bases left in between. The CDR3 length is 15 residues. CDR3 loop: CASSLLGPGANVLTF. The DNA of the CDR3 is TGTGCCAGCAGCCTCCTGGGCCCTGGGGCCAACGTCCTGACTTTC.

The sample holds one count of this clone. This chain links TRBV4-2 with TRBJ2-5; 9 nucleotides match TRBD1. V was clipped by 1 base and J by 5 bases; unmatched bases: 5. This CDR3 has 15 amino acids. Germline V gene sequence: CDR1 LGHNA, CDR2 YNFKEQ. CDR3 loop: CASSQGTGVMETQYF. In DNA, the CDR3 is TGTGCCAGCAGCCAAGGGACAGGGGTTATGGAGACCCAGTACTTC.

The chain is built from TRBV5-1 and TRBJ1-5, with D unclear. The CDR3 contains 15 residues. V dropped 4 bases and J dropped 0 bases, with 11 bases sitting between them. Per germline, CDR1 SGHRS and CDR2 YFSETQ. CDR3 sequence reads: CASSPTSDSNQPQHF. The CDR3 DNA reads TGCGCCAGCAGCCCGACAAGTGATAGCAATCAGCCCCAGCATTTT.

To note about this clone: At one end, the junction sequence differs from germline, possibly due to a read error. Here the CDR3 DNA reads TGCGCCGCAAGGCCTAAATATGGCTACACCTTC. This gives the protein CAARPKYGYTF. The rearrangement uses TRBV28 and TRBJ1-2; D not certain. Germline V gives CDR1 MDHEN, CDR2 SYDVKM. This CDR3 is 11 amino acids long.

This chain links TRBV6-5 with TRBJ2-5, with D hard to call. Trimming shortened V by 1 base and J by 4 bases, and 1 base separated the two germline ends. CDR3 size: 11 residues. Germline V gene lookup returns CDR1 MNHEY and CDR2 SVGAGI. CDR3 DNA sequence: TGTGCCAGCAGTTACTTAGAGACCCAGTACTTC. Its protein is CASSYLETQYF.